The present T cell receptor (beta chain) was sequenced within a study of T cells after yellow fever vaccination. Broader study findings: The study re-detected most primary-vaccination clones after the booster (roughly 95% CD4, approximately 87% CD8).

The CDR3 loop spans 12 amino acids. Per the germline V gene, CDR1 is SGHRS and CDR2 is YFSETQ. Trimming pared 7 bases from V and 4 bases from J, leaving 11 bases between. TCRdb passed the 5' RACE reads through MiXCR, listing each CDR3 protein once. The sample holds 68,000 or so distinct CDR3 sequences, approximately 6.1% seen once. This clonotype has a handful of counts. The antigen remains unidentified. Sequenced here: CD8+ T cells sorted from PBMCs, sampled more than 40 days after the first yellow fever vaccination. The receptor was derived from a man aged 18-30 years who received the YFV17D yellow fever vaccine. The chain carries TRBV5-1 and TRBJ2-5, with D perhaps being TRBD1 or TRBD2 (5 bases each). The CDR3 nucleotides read TGCGCCAGCTCCCCGAGGGGAGAGACCCAGTACTTC. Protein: CASSPRGETQYF.